This TCR beta chain is from a study of T cells in narcolepsy. Across the study: Enrolled donors included narcolepsy type 1 or type 2 patients and healthy controls.

In regard to this clone: Its antigen is as yet unknown.

Assay used: immunoSEQ multiplex PCR; TCRdb lists only in-frame clones, some missing. Found here are about 25,000 clones, roughly four fifths of them singletons; the top ten hold roughly 0.7%. The CDR3 spans 13 residues. Germline CDR1 is SGHNT and CDR2 is YYREEE (reference sequence). The V end lost 1 base, the J end lost 1 base, and 3 bases lay between the germline ends. Findings and caveats of the study: Healthy controls reportedly lacked the autoreactive clonotypes serially found in patients' blood.

The source is a human donor with narcolepsy. Sequencing input: CD45RA- memory CD4+ T cells from PBMCs. The chain links TRBV5-4 to TRBJ2-1; D unresolved. The CDR3 sequence is CASSLSSYNEQFF. The DNA of the CDR3 is TGTGCCAGCAGCTTGAGTTCCTACAATGAGCAGTTCTTC.